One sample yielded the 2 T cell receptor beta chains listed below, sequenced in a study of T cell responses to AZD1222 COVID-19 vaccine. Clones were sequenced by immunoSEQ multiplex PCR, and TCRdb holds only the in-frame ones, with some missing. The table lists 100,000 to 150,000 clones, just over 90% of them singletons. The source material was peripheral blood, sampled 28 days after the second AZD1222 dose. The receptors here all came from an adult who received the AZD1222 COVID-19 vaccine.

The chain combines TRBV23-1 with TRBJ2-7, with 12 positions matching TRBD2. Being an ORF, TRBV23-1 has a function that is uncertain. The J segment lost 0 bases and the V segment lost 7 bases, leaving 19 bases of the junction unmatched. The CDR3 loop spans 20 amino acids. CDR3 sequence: CASKRTYRLAGDRSSYEQYF. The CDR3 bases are TGCGCCAGCAAGAGGACTTATAGACTAGCGGGAGATCGGTCCTCCTACGAGCAGTACTTC.

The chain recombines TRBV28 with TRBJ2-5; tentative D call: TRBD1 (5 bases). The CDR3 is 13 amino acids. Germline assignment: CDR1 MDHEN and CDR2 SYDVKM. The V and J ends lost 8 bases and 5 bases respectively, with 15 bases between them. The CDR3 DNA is TGTGCCAGCGTCGAGACAGCCACGGAGACCCAGTACTTC. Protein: CASVETATETQYF. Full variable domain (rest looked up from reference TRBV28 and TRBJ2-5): DVKVTQSSRYLVKRTGEKVFLECVQDMDHENMFWYRQDPGLGLRLIYFSYDVKMKEKGDIPEGYSVSREKKERFSLILESASTNQTSMYLCASVETATETQYFGPGTRLLVL.